This T cell receptor beta chain appears in the sequencing data of a study of identical twins. TCRdb fed the 5' RACE reads into MiXCR, producing one record per CDR3 protein. The sample lists 1.5 million to 2 million distinct CDR3 sequences; roughly 35% were seen once. Germline V CDR1 and CDR2: SGHDT, YYEEEE. This CDR3 contains 11 residues. Trimming took 4 bases from V and 6 from J, leaving 7 bases between them. This clonotype appeared a few times. Sequencing was done on a sample of cord blood. The receptor comes from a newborn girl in good health. The rearrangement links TRBV5-6 to TRBJ2-5, with D hard to call. The CDR3 DNA sequence: TGTGCCAGCAGCCGGAGTCAGACCCAGTACTTC. Translation: CASSRSQTQYF.